This TCR beta chain was recovered during a study of T cells after yellow fever vaccination. In the study overall: The SMART-Seq v4 Ultra Low Input method served to prepare the low-cell-number fractions. Study results and caveats: A limited proportion of clonotypes was detected within both the CD4 and CD8 compartments.

The TCR cDNA carried a universal primer site and UMIs from 5'RACE template switching. TCRdb re-called the 5' RACE reads through MiXCR, storing one row per CDR3 protein. The sample carries tens of thousands of distinct CDR3 sequences, 7.1% recorded once. A note on this clonotype: The antigen remains unidentified.

Germline CDR1 reads SGHVS; CDR2 reads FNYEAQ. V lost 6 bases and J 9 bases, leaving 14 bases between the germline ends. This CDR3 contains 13 residues. The V call is TRBV7-6, the J call TRBJ2-2; D is uncertain. The sequence derives from a man aged 18 to 30 who received the YFV17D yellow fever vaccine. Material: CD8+ T cells sorted from PBMCs, obtained around 5 days after the first yellow fever vaccination. The CDR3 bases are TGTGCCAGCAGTCGAGACATCTCCAGGGAGCTGTTTTTT. Translating gives CASSRDISRELFF.